The 30 T cell receptor beta chains below were found in one sample sequenced in a study of T cell responses to AZD1222 COVID-19 vaccine. Assay used: immunoSEQ multiplex PCR; TCRdb lists only in-frame clones, some missing. This table has about 140,000 clones, 93% appearing once. Sequenced here: peripheral blood, sampled after recovery from COVID-19. Receptors were obtained from an adult who had recovered from COVID-19.

This chain joins TRBV21-1 and TRBJ1-5. TRBV21-1 is a pseudogene. The CDR3 is 16 amino acids. This CDR3 reads CASSKGEYSDRKPQHF. The DNA for the CDR3 is TGTGCCAGCAGCAAAGGGGAATACAGCGATAGGAAGCCCCAGCATTTT.

The chain uses TRBV27 and TRBJ2-3; 10 bases agree with TRBD2. J was trimmed by 6 bases and V by 2 bases; bases with no gene match: 23. There are 21 residues in the CDR3. The germline gives CDR1 MNHEY, CDR2 SMNVEV (reference sequence). The CDR3 spells CASSLSWGGIPSGSGVDTQYF. The DNA of the CDR3 is TGTGCCAGCAGTTTAAGTTGGGGCGGGATCCCTAGCGGGAGCGGGGTGGATACGCAGTATTTT.

The genes are TRBV4-1 and TRBJ1-2, with 7 positions matching TRBD1. The V and J ends lost 1 base and 8 bases, in that order; junction bases with no gene match: 7. CDR1 is MGHRA, CDR2 YSYEKL, per germline. The CDR3 is made up of 14 amino acids. This CDR3 is CASSQGKGAGGYTF. The CDR3 DNA follows: TGCGCCAGCAGCCAAGGAAAGGGGGCCGGAGGCTACACCTTC.

This chain links TRBV4-2 with TRBJ1-2, with a weak D call TRBD1 (6 bases). Trimming left V 1 base short and J 7 bases short, with 13 bases between. Germline-derived CDR1 and CDR2 are LGHNA and YNFKEQ. The CDR3 spans 14 residues. CDR3 sequence: CASSQGGGPSGYTF. In nucleotides, the CDR3 is TGTGCCAGCAGCCAAGGGGGGGGGCCTAGTGGCTACACCTTC.

The chain uses TRBV10-2 and TRBJ2-1, with 12 bases fitting TRBD2. Germline trimming cut 8 bases from V and 8 bases from J; bases unmatched to any gene: 4. The V gene's germline CDR1 is WSHSY and CDR2 SAAADI. CDR3 length: 13 amino acids. The CDR3: CASRLAGEDEQFF. CDR3 sequence (DNA): TGCGCCAGCCGACTAGCGGGAGAGGATGAGCAGTTCTTC.

The rearrangement uses TRBV27 and TRBJ1-1; 11 nucleotides agree with TRBD1. Germline V lookup: CDR1 MNHEY, CDR2 SMNVEV (reference sequence). V lost 4 bases to trimming and J lost 4 bases; unmatched junction nucleotides: 11. This CDR3 comprises 17 residues. In DNA, the CDR3 is TGTGCCAGCAGTTATCTAGGACAGGGGGCCTTGAGCACTGAAGCTTTCTTT. Protein: CASSYLGQGALSTEAFF.

This chain links TRBV2 with TRBJ1-2, with 7 bases lining up with TRBD1. Looked up from germline, CDR1 is SNHLY and CDR2 is FYNNEI. There are 15 residues in the CDR3. The trim removed 6 bases at V and 5 bases at J, leaving 12 bases unmatched. The CDR3 DNA is TGTGCCAGCAGCGATAGGACAGGCCCTGGGTATGGCTACACCTTC. Translating it yields CASSDRTGPGYGYTF.

The chain is built from TRBV24-1 and TRBJ1-2; TRBD1 might be the D (5 bases). Germline CDR1 and CDR2: KGHDR and SFDVKD. The CDR3 has 16 amino acids. Trimming left V 5 bases short and J 6 bases short, with 21 bases between. CDR3 DNA sequence: TGTGCCACCAGTGCCCCGGTGACAGCGACCCAACATGGCTACACCTTC. The encoded protein is CATSAPVTATQHGYTF.

This clone has a single count. The rearrangement uses TRBV2 and TRBJ2-5; D ambiguous. The V end lost 1 base, the J end lost 2 bases, and 14 bases lay between the germline ends. Germline V gene lookup returns CDR1 SNHLY and CDR2 FYNNEI. The CDR3 is 16 amino acids. CDR3 residues: CASSEENRASQETQYF. The DNA of the CDR3 is TGTGCCAGCAGTGAAGAAAACCGGGCCTCACAAGAGACCCAGTACTTC.

The chain recombines TRBV6-1 with TRBJ1-3, with no clear D. Trimming took off 2 bases at V and 1 base at J, with 6 bases between the two ends. This CDR3 spans 14 amino acids. From germline, CDR1 is MNHNS and CDR2 SASEGT. CDR3 bases: TGTGCCAGCAGTGAATCCTGGTCTGGAAACACCATATATTTT. Protein sequence: CASSESWSGNTIYF.

This chain joins TRBV19 and TRBJ2-3; TRBD2 might be the D (5 bases). V was cut by 5 bases and J by 8 bases, with 26 bases left in between. Looked up from germline, CDR1 is LNHDA and CDR2 is SQIVND (reference sequence). This CDR3 spans 17 amino acids. CDR3 in amino acids: CASSPRQRQMRVGTQYF. In DNA, the CDR3 is TGTGCCAGTAGTCCCCGCCAGCGGCAGATGAGGGTTGGTACGCAGTATTTT.

V is TRBV7-9 and J is TRBJ1-1; no firm D call. The CDR3 runs 14 residues. Trimming took 4 bases from V and 1 from J, leaving 10 bases between them. The germline gives CDR1 SEHNR, CDR2 FQNEAQ (reference sequence). The CDR3 is CASSSDGWNTEAFF. CDR3 nucleotide sequence: TGTGCCAGCAGCTCCGACGGGTGGAACACTGAAGCTTTCTTT.

The rearrangement links TRBV6-5 to TRBJ2-5, with D possibly being TRBD1 (5 bases). Trimming removed 0 bases from V and 6 bases from J, with 11 bases in between. CDR1 is MNHEY, CDR2 SVGAGI, per germline. There are 14 residues in the CDR3. The CDR3 here is CASSYSNQGQTQYF. The CDR3 DNA sequence: TGTGCCAGCAGTTACTCGAATCAGGGCCAGACCCAGTACTTC.

The rearrangement joins TRBV4-2 to TRBJ2-1; tentative D call: TRBD2 (5 bases). The CDR3 is 14 residues long. Looked up from germline, CDR1 is LGHNA and CDR2 is YNFKEQ. V was cut by 0 bases and J by 10 bases, with 13 bases left in between. DNA of the CDR3: TGTGCCAGCAGCCAAGAGAGGCTAGCTGGAGAGCAGTTCTTC. Translation: CASSQERLAGEQFF.

The chain uses TRBV24-1 and TRBJ2-1; 7 nucleotides match TRBD2. The CDR3 has 16 residues. With V trimmed by 1 base and J by 7 bases, 9 bases remained unmatched. Germline loops: CDR1 KGHDR, CDR2 SFDVKD. The CDR3 coding sequence is TGTGCCACCAGTGATTTTGAGCGGGATGCCCCTAATGAGCAGTTCTTC. This gives the protein CATSDFERDAPNEQFF.

The chain combines TRBV24-1 with TRBJ2-3, with D possibly called TRBD1 or TRBD2 (5 bases each). The CDR3 covers 17 residues. The V gene's germline CDR1 is KGHDR and CDR2 SFDVKD. Trimming took off 3 bases at V and 1 base at J, with 16 bases between the two ends. The DNA for the CDR3 is TGTGCCACCAGTGATCCAGGCTGGGGGTTGGGCACAGATACGCAGTATTTT. Translating gives CATSDPGWGLGTDTQYF.

This chain connects TRBV15 to TRBJ2-7; D possibly corresponds to TRBD1 (7 bases). V lost 6 bases, J lost 1 base, and 13 bases lay in between. This CDR3 has 14 amino acids. CDR1 and CDR2 (germline): LNHNV, YYDKDF (reference sequence). Here the CDR3 DNA reads TGTGCCACCAGTAAGGGGGGACAGTCCTACGAGCAGTACTTC. Translating it yields CATSKGGQSYEQYF.

This clone was counted a few times. The chain links TRBV11-2 to TRBJ2-7; D not resolved. V shed 1 base and J shed 2 bases, with 9 bases lying between them. Per germline, CDR1 SGHAT and CDR2 FQNNGV. The CDR3 is 14 amino acids. CDR3 residues: CASSLGVLPYEQYF. CDR3 sequence (DNA): TGTGCCAGCAGCTTAGGGGTGCTTCCCTACGAGCAGTACTTC.

This chain links TRBV7-9 with TRBJ2-7; the match to TRBD2 covers 8 bases. This CDR3 is 14 amino acids long. V trimming: 3 bases; J trimming: 2 bases; junction bases outside the gene matches: 3. The germline V gene has CDR1 SEHNR and CDR2 FQNEAQ (reference sequence). CDR3 sequence: CASSFSGNAYEQYF. CDR3 DNA: TGTGCCAGCAGCTTTAGCGGGAACGCCTACGAGCAGTACTTC.

The V call is TRBV5-6, the J call TRBJ1-2; D unclear. CDR1 and CDR2 (germline): SGHDT, YYEEEE. V dropped 1 base and J dropped 2 bases, with 3 bases sitting between them. The CDR3 contains 12 residues. Written as DNA, the CDR3 is TGTGCCAGCAGCTTGATGAACTATGGCTACACCTTC. Translation gives CASSLMNYGYTF. Based on the CDR3 plus reference TRBV5-6 and TRBJ1-2, the full variable domain is DAGVTQSPTHLIKTRGQQVTLRCSPKSGHDTVSWYQQALGQGPQFIFQYYEEEERQRGNFPDRFSGHQFPNYSSELNVNALLLGDSALYLCASSLMNYGYTFGSGTRLTVV.

This clone has only a few counts. V usage is TRBV2 and J usage is TRBJ2-7; no firm D call. The CDR3 runs to 14 residues. Germline values: CDR1 SNHLY, CDR2 FYNNEI. V lost 10 bases, J lost 0 bases, and 16 bases lay in between. The CDR3 here is CATRSRIVSYEQYF. The CDR3 bases are TGTGCCACCCGTAGCAGGATCGTCTCCTACGAGCAGTACTTC.

The genes are TRBV7-9 and TRBJ1-4; a possible D gene is TRBD1 (5 bases). Germline values: CDR1 SEHNR, CDR2 FQNEAQ (reference sequence). CDR3 length: 15 residues. The V gene lost 5 bases and the J gene lost 8 bases, with 18 bases spanning the gap. In nucleotides, the CDR3 is TGTGCCAGCAGCCCCGGGGGTACGGGCGGGGAAAAACTGTTTTTT. As protein: CASSPGGTGGEKLFF.

The genes are TRBV7-8 and TRBJ2-3, with a weak D call TRBD2 (6 bases). Germline loops: CDR1 SGHVS, CDR2 FQNEAQ. V lost 5 bases to trimming and J lost 0 bases, with 9 bases between them. The CDR3 totals 14 residues. CDR3 nucleotides: TGTGCCAGCAGCCCAGGGACTAGCACAGATACGCAGTATTTT. Its translation is CASSPGTSTDTQYF.

The chain carries TRBV27 and TRBJ2-1; D is undetermined. There are 15 residues in the CDR3. Trimming left V 3 bases short and J 15 bases short, with 24 bases between. Per the germline V gene, CDR1 is MNHEY and CDR2 is SMNVEV (reference sequence). The CDR3 bases are TGTGCCAGCAGTTTCGCAAGGCAAGGTGGGGTTCGCTGGTTCTTC. As protein: CASSFARQGGVRWFF.

This CDR3 is CASSEEGARNQPQHF. CDR3 nucleotide sequence: TGTGCCAGCAGTGAAGAGGGGGCGCGGAATCAGCCCCAGCATTTT. This rearrangement joins TRBV6-1 to TRBJ1-5; 7 bases match TRBD1. Germline loops: CDR1 MNHNS, CDR2 SASEGT. V shed 1 base and J 4 bases; nucleotides not matched to a gene: 4. CDR3 length: 15 residues.

The chain employs TRBV7-6 and TRBJ2-1, with D tentatively TRBD2 (5 bases). Germline-derived CDR1 and CDR2 are SGHVS and FNYEAQ. CDR3 length: 15 residues. The germline V and J ends were trimmed by 2 bases and 9 bases, with 17 bases remaining between them. The DNA of the CDR3 is TGTGCCAGCAGCTTAATACAGCAACGGGCGGGTGAGCAGTTCTTC. This encodes CASSLIQQRAGEQFF.

The V call is TRBV4-1, the J call TRBJ2-7, with D possibly TRBD2 on 5 matching bases. The germline CDR1 and CDR2 sequences are MGHRA and YSYEKL. V lost 1 base, J lost 0 bases, and 10 bases lay in between. CDR3 length: 15 amino acids. For the CDR3, the DNA is TGCGCCAGCAGCCAAGTCATAGGGAGCTCCTACGAGCAGTACTTC. Its protein is CASSQVIGSSYEQYF.

The V and J genes are TRBV18 and TRBJ2-1; 10 bases align to TRBD1. The CDR3 length is 15 residues. Per the germline V gene, CDR1 is KGHSH and CDR2 is LQKENI. V dropped 5 bases and J dropped 5; count of bases not matched to a gene: 6. CDR3 sequence (DNA): TGTGCCAGCTCAACCGGGACAGGGGCCCACAATGAGCAGTTCTTC. Its protein product is CASSTGTGAHNEQFF.

The chain has TRBV28 and TRBJ2-7; the D gene is possibly TRBD1 (6 bases). Germline CDR1 reads MDHEN; CDR2 reads SYDVKM. V dropped 2 bases and J dropped 6 bases, with 14 bases sitting between them. The CDR3 has 14 residues. The CDR3 spells CASSLLTGFGEQYF. The CDR3 nucleotides read TGTGCCAGCAGTTTACTAACAGGGTTTGGCGAGCAGTACTTC. Together with reference TRBV28 and TRBJ2-7, the CDR3 gives the full variable domain: DVKVTQSSRYLVKRTGEKVFLECVQDMDHENMFWYRQDPGLGLRLIYFSYDVKMKEKGDIPEGYSVSREKKERFSLILESASTNQTSMYLCASSLLTGFGEQYFGPGTRLTVT.

The V gene is TRBV5-1, the J gene TRBJ2-6; 10 bases fit TRBD2. The V gene's germline CDR1 is SGHRS and CDR2 YFSETQ. The CDR3 is made up of 20 amino acids. Germline trimming cut 4 bases from V and 2 bases from J; bases unmatched to any gene: 15. CDR3 DNA: TGCGCCAGCAGCCCGATCCTCACAACTAGCGGGAATACTGGGGCCAACGTCCTGACTTTC. As protein: CASSPILTTSGNTGANVLTF.